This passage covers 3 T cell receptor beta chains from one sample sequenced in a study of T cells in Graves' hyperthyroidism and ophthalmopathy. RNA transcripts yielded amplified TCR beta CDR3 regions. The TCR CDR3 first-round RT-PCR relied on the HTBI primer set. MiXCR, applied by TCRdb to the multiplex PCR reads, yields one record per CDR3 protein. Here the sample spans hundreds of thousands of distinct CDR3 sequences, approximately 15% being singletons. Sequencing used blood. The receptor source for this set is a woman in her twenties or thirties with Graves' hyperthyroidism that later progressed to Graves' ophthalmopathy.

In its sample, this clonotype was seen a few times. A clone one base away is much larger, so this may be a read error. CDR3 region: CASSNLQGLPLHF. Written as DNA, the CDR3 is TGTGCCAGCAGCAACCTACAGGGGCTACCCCTCCACTTT. This rearrangement joins TRBV11-3 to TRBJ1-6; 7 nucleotides align to TRBD1. After removal of 5 bases from V and 12 bases from J, the junction contained 7 bases not matched to a gene. This CDR3 comprises 13 residues. Germline CDR1 reads SGHNT; CDR2 reads YENEEA.

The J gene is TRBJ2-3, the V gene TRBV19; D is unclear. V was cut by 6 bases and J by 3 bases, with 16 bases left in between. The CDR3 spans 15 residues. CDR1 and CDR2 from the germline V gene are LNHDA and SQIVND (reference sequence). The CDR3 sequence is CASSIITGGTDTQYF. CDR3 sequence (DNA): TGTGCCAGTAGCATCATCACTGGCGGAACAGATACGCAGTATTTT.

The CDR3 protein is CASSYSRDYTYEQYF. The CDR3 coding sequence is TGTGCCAGCAGTTACTCCCGGGACTACACCTACGAGCAGTACTTC. V is TRBV6-2 or TRBV6-3 and J is TRBJ2-7, with 7 nucleotides matching TRBD2. This CDR3 region has 15 residues. CDR1 is MNHEY, CDR2 SVGEGT, per germline. After removal of 0 bases from V and 2 bases from J, the junction contained 4 bases not matched to a gene.